This is a list of T cell receptor beta chains from one sample in a study of blood T cell repertoires in COVID-19. Method: immunoSEQ multiplex PCR; TCRdb's copy keeps in-frame clones and lacks some. The sample shows about 170,000 clones, roughly 89% of them seen only once. Source material: peripheral blood. The receptors were sampled from a man younger than 35 with active or convalescent COVID-19. CDR3s include the opening cysteine and the closing phenylalanine or tryptophan. D genes are given only for firm matches. Clone size is given for some rows only: seen once, a few or many times, or a class if the clone is expanded.

size	J	V	D	CDR3	DNA
NA	TRBJ1-3	TRBV11-2	NA	CASRSLISGNTIYF	TGTGCCAGCAGAAGCCTGATCTCTGGAAACACCATATATTTT
NA	TRBJ2-1	TRBV7-6	NA	CASSLQQDNEQFF	TGTGCCAGCAGCTTACAACAGGACAATGAGCAGTTCTTC
NA	TRBJ2-7	TRBV7-2	TRBD1	CASSLVGTAQGEQYF	TGTGCCAGCAGCTTAGTAGGGACAGCCCAGGGCGAGCAGTACTTC
NA	TRBJ2-3	TRBV6-4	TRBD2	CASSDAGRSTDTQYF	TGTGCCAGCAGTGACGCCGGGAGGAGCACAGATACGCAGTATTTT
NA	TRBJ1-5	TRBV28	TRBD1	CASRTGGNQPQHF	TGTGCCAGCCGGACAGGGGGCAATCAGCCCCAGCATTTT
NA	TRBJ2-1	TRBV24-1	NA	CATSDTRQVMGEQFF	TGTGCCACCAGTGACACCCGACAGGTGATGGGCGAGCAGTTCTTC
few	TRBJ1-2	TRBV20-1	TRBD1	CSASAGQGGYGYTF	TGCAGTGCTAGTGCGGGACAGGGGGGCTATGGCTACACCTTC
NA	TRBJ2-1	TRBV7-8	NA	CASSPADQGSYNEQFF	TGTGCCAGCAGCCCCGCTGACCAAGGGAGCTACAATGAGCAGTTCTTC
NA	TRBJ1-1	TRBV10-1	NA	CASSEGVGTEAFF	TGCGCCAGCAGTGAAGGGGTGGGCACTGAAGCTTTCTTT
NA	TRBJ1-5	TRBV5-6	NA	CASSMGQSNQPQHF	TGTGCCAGCAGCATGGGGCAGAGCAATCAGCCCCAGCATTTT
NA	TRBJ1-4	TRBV6-5	TRBD1	CASSPGQGNEKLFF	TGTGCCAGCAGTCCGGGACAGGGAAATGAAAAACTGTTTTTT
NA	TRBJ2-3	TRBV15	NA	CATSVLTDTQYF	TGTGCCACCAGCGTCTTGACAGATACGCAGTATTTT
NA	TRBJ2-1	TRBV19	NA	CASSEQGRSYNEQFF	TGTGCCAGTAGCGAGCAGGGGAGATCCTACAATGAGCAGTTCTTC
NA	TRBJ2-2	TRBV7-7	NA	CASSSGLYTGELFF	TGTGCTAGCAGCTCCGGACTATACACCGGGGAGCTGTTTTTT
once	TRBJ1-2	TRBV5-1	NA	CASSNTGSNYGYTF	TGCGCCAGCAGCAACACAGGCTCTAACTATGGCTACACCTTC
once	TRBJ2-7	TRBV11-3	TRBD2	CASSTREELHEQYF	TGTGCCAGCAGCACCCGGGAGGAACTTCACGAGCAGTACTTC
NA	TRBJ2-7	TRBV28	TRBD1	CASSATGQDYEQYF	TGTGCCAGCAGTGCCACAGGACAGGACTACGAGCAGTACTTC
NA	TRBJ1-5	TRBV10-2	NA	CASSEIGGVGNQPQHF	TGCGCCAGCAGTGAGATTGGAGGGGTTGGCAATCAGCCCCAGCATTTT
NA	TRBJ1-1	TRBV27	NA	CASSHWGGTRAEAFF	TGTGCCAGCAGCCATTGGGGGGGGACACGGGCTGAAGCTTTCTTT
NA	TRBJ2-7	TRBV6-5	TRBD2	CASGTSSYEQYF	TGTGCCAGCGGGACTAGCTCCTACGAGCAGTACTTC
NA	TRBJ2-2	TRBV28	NA	CASSPILEPNTGELFF	TGTGCCAGCAGTCCGATCTTAGAGCCGAACACCGGGGAGCTGTTTTTT
NA	TRBJ2-1	TRBV5-5	TRBD1	CASSLARDRGNEQFF	TGTGCCAGCAGCTTGGCCAGGGACAGGGGCAATGAGCAGTTCTTC
few	TRBJ1-5	TRBV24-1	NA	CATSDQTNNQPQHF	TGTGCCACCAGTGACCAGACTAACAATCAGCCCCAGCATTTT
NA	TRBJ1-2	TRBV10-2	NA	CASSDLTGKHYGYTF	TGCGCCAGCAGTGATCTCACAGGCAAACACTATGGCTACACCTTC
NA	TRBJ1-2	TRBV13	TRBD1	CASSSRGDRTPYGYTF	TGTGCCAGCAGCAGCAGGGGGGACCGAACACCCTATGGCTACACCTTC
NA	TRBJ1-1	TRBV9	TRBD1	CASSWDRVSEAFF	TGTGCCAGCAGCTGGGACAGGGTCTCTGAAGCTTTCTTT
NA	TRBJ2-2	TRBV11-2	NA	CASSSQGRSGELFF	TGTGCCAGCAGCTCGCAGGGAAGGAGCGGGGAGCTGTTTTTT
NA	TRBJ2-5	TRBV18	TRBD1	CASSPRPTGQETQYF	TGTGCCAGCTCACCACGACCGACAGGGCAAGAGACCCAGTACTTC
NA	TRBJ1-5	TRBV7-9	NA	CASSFSMADNQPQHF	TGTGCCAGCAGCTTCTCTATGGCGGACAATCAGCCCCAGCATTTT
NA	TRBJ2-7	TRBV7-3	NA	CASSLGGRGNNEQYF	TGTGCCAGCAGCTTAGGGGGCAGGGGAAACAACGAGCAGTACTTC
NA	TRBJ1-3	TRBV10-3	NA	CAISQTSGIGNTIYF	TGTGCCATCAGCCAGACCTCAGGGATTGGAAACACCATATATTTT
once	TRBJ2-7	TRBV11-2	NA	CASKSYQGRHEQYF	TGTGCCAGCAAATCCTATCAGGGGCGCCATGAGCAGTACTTC
NA	TRBJ1-2	TRBV6-1	TRBD1	CASSEDLQGQGLYGYTF	TGTGCCAGCAGTGAAGATTTGCAGGGACAGGGTCTCTATGGCTACACCTTC
NA	TRBJ1-2	TRBV5-4	TRBD1	CASTMDRLNGYTF	TGTGCCAGCACCATGGACAGGTTGAATGGCTACACCTTC
few	TRBJ2-1	TRBV6-4	TRBD2	CASSDEAGGLSYNEQFF	TGTGCCAGCAGTGACGAAGCGGGGGGCCTCTCCTACAATGAGCAGTTCTTC
once	TRBJ1-3	TRBV4-2	NA	CASSPPEGFLGNTIYF	TGTGCCAGCAGCCCCCCGGAGGGGTTCCTCGGAAACACCATATATTTT
NA	TRBJ2-3	TRBV10-3	TRBD1	CAIAPTGKSTDTQYF	TGTGCCATCGCCCCGACAGGGAAGAGCACAGATACGCAGTATTTT